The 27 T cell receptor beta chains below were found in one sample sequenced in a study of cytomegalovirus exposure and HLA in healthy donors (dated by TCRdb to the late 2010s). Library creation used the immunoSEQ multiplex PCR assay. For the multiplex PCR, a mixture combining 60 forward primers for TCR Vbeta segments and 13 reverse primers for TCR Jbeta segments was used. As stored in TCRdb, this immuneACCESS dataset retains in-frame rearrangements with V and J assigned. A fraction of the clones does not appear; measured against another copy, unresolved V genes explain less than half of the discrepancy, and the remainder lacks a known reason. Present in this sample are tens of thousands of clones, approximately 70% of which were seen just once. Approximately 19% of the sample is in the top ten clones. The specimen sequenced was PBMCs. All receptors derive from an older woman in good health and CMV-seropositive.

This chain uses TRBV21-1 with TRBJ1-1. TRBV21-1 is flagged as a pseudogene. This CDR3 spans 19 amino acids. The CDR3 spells CASSKMALVRGATDTEAFF. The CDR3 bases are TGTGCCAGCAGCAAAATGGCACTAGTACGGGGGGCCACGGACACTGAAGCTTTCTTT.

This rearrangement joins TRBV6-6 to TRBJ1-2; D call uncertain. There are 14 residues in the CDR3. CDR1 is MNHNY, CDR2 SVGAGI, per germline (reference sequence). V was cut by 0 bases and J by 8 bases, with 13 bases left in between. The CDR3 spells CASSYSDGVSGYTF. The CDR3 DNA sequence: TGTGCCAGCAGTTACTCGGACGGGGTTTCCGGCTACACCTTC.

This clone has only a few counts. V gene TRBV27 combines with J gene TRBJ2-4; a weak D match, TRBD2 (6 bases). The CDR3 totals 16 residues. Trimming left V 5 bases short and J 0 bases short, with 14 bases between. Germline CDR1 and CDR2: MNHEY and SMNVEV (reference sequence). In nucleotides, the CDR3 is TGTGCCAGCAGTCCGTGGACTACCGTAGCCAAAAACATTCAGTACTTC. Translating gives CASSPWTTVAKNIQYF.

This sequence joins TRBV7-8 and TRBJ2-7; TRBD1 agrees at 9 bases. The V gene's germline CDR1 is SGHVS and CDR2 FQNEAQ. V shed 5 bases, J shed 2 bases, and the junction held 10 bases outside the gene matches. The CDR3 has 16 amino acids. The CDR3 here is CASSQGAGTGTYEQYF. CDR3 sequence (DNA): TGTGCCAGCAGCCAAGGGGCAGGGACAGGGACCTACGAGCAGTACTTC.

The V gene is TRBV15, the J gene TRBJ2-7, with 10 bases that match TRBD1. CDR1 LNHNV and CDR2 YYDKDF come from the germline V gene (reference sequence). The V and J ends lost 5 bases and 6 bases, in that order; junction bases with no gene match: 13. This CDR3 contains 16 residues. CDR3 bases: TGTGCCACCAGCGCCCAAGCCGGGACAGGGGTATTCGAGCAGTACTTC. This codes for CATSAQAGTGVFEQYF.

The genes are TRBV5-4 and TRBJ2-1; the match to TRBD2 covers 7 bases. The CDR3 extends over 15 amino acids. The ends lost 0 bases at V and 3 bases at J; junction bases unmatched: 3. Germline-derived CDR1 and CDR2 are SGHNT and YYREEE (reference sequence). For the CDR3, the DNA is TGTGCCAGCAGCTTGGGGCTAGCGGACTACAATGAGCAGTTCTTC. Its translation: CASSLGLADYNEQFF.

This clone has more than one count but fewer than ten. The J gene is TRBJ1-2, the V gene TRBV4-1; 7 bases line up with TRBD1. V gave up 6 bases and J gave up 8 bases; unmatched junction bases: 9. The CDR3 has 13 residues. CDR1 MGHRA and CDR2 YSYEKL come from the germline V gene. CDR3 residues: CASSETGTQGYTF. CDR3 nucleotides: TGCGCCAGCAGTGAGACAGGGACTCAGGGCTACACCTTC.

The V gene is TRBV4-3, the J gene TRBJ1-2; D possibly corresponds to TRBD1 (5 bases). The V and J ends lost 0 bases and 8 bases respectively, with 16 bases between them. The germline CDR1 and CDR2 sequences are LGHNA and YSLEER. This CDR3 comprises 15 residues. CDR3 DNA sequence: TGCGCCAGCAGCCAAGAAATGGGCAGGGTTGAAGGCTACACCTTC. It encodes CASSQEMGRVEGYTF.

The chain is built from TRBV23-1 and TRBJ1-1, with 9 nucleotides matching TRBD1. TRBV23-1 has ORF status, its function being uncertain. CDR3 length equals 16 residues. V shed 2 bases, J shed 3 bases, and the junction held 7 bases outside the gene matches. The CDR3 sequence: CASSQRGQGWDTEAFF. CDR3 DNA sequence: TGCGCCAGCAGTCAACGCGGACAGGGGTGGGACACTGAAGCTTTCTTT.

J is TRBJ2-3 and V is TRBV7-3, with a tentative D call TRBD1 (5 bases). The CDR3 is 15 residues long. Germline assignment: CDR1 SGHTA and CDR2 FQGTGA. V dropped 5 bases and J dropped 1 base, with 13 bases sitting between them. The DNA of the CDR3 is TGTGCCAGCAGCCCCCTAGGGGCTGGCACAGATACGCAGTATTTT. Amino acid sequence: CASSPLGAGTDTQYF.

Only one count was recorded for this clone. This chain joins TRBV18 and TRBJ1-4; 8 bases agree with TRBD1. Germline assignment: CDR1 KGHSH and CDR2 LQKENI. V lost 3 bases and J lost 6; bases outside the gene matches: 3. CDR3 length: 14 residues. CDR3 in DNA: TGTGCCAGCTCACCCGTGACAGGGGATGAAAAACTGTTTTTT. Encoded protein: CASSPVTGDEKLFF.

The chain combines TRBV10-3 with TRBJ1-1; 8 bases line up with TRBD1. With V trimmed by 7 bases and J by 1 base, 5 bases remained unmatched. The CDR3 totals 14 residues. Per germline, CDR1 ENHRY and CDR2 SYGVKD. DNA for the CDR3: TGTGCCATCACTCTGGACAGGGAGAACACTGAAGCTTTCTTT. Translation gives CAITLDRENTEAFF.

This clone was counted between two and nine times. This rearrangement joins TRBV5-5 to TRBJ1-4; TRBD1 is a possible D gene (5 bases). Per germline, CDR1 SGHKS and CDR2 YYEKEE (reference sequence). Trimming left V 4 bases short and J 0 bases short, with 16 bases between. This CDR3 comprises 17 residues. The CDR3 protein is CASSPGGAAATNEKLFF. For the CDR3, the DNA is TGTGCCAGCAGCCCTGGCGGGGCCGCTGCAACTAATGAAAAACTGTTTTTT. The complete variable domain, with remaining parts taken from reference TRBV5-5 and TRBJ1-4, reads DAGVTQSPTHLIKTRGQQVTLRCSPISGHKSVSWYQQVLGQGPQFIFQYYEKEERGRGNFPDRFSARQFPNYSSELNVNALLLGDSALYLCASSPGGAAATNEKLFFGSGTQLSVL.

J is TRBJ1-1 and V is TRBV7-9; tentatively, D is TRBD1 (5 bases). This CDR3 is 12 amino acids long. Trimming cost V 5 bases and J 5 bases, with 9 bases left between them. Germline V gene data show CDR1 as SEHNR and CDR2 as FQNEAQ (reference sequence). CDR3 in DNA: TGTGCCAGCAGCGGGGGGGGGACTGAAGCTTTCTTT. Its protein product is CASSGGGTEAFF.

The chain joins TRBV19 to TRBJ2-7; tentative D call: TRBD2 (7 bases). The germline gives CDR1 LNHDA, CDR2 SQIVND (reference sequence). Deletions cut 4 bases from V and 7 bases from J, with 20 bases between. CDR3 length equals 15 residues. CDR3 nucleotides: TGTGCCAGTAGTAGGGGGGGGGCCTTCTCTGGTGAGCAGTACTTC. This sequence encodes CASSRGGAFSGEQYF.

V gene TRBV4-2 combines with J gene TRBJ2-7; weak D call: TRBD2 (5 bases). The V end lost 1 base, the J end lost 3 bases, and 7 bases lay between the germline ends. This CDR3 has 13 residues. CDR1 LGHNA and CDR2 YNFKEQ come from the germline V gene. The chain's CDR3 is CASSQAGNYEQYF. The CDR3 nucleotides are TGTGCCAGCAGCCAAGCCGGGAACTACGAGCAGTACTTC.

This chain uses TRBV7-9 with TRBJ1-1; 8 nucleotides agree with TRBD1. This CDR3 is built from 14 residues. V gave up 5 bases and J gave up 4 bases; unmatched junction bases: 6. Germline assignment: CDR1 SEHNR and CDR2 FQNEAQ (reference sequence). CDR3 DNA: TGTGCCAGCAGCCCGTACAGGGGGAGCACTGAAGCTTTCTTT. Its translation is CASSPYRGSTEAFF.

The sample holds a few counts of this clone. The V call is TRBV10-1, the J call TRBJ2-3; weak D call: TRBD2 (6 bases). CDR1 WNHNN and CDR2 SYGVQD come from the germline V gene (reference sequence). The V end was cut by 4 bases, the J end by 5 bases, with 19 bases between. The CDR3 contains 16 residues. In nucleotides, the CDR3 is TGCGCCAGCAGTGGCGGGGTAGGGGAGTTAGGAGATACGCAGTATTTT. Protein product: CASSGGVGELGDTQYF.

Here the CDR3 reads CASSLDRGKGYEQYF. Here the CDR3 DNA reads TGTGCCAGCAGCTTAGACAGGGGCAAGGGATACGAGCAGTACTTC. The rearrangement uses TRBV7-2 and TRBJ2-7; 7 nucleotides line up with TRBD1. After removal of 1 base from V and 4 bases from J, the junction contained 7 bases not matched to a gene. This CDR3 has 15 residues. The germline V gene has CDR1 SGHTA and CDR2 FQGNSA.

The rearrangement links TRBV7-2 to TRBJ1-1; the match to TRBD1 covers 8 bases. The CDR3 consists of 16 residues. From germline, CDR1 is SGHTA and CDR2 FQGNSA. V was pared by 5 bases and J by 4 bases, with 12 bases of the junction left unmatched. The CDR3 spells CASSVQGGLGSTEAFF. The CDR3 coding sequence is TGTGCCAGCAGCGTACAGGGGGGGCTAGGGAGCACTGAAGCTTTCTTT.

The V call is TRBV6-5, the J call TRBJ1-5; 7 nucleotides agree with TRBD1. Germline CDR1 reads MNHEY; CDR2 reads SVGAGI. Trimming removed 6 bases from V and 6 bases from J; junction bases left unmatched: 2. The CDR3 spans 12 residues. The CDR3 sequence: CASRQGIQPQHF. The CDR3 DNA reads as TGTGCCAGCAGACAGGGGATTCAGCCCCAGCATTTT.

CDR3 sequence reads: CASSPGLQDYEQYF. In DNA form, the CDR3 reads TGTGCCAGCTCACCAGGCTTACAAGACTACGAGCAGTACTTC. The chain is built from TRBV18 and TRBJ2-7; D gene ambiguous. The CDR3 covers 14 residues. Trimming pared 2 bases from V and 3 bases from J, leaving 11 bases between. Germline V gene lookup returns CDR1 KGHSH and CDR2 LQKENI.

The CDR3 region is CASSSLAGGYNEQFF. In nucleotides, the CDR3 is TGTGCCAGCAGCTCACTAGCGGGGGGCTACAATGAGCAGTTCTTC. The chain uses TRBV11-3 and TRBJ2-1; 12 nucleotides match TRBD2. The CDR3 is 15 residues long. Germline lookup yields CDR1 SGHNT and CDR2 YENEEA. V shed 4 bases and J 3 bases; nucleotides not matched to a gene: 1.

The CDR3 coding sequence is TGTGCCAGCAGCTTTCTCTATAATTCACCCCTCCACTTT. This sequence encodes CASSFLYNSPLHF. The chain joins TRBV7-3 to TRBJ1-6, with D uncertain. This CDR3 contains 13 residues. The germline V and J ends were trimmed by 3 bases and 3 bases, with 3 bases remaining between them. Germline lookup yields CDR1 SGHTA and CDR2 FQGTGA. The full variable domain, completed using reference TRBV7-3 and TRBJ1-6, is GAGVSQTPSNKVTEKGKYVELRCDPISGHTALYWYRQSLGQGPEFLIYFQGTGAADDSGLPNDRFFAVRPEGSVSTLKIQRTERGDSAVYLCASSFLYNSPLHFGNGTRLTVT.

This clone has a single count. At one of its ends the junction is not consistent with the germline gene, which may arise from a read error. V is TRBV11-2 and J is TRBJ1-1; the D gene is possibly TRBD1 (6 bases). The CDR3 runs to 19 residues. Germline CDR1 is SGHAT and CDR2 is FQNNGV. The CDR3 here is CTSSLDFWQGRSVNTEAFF. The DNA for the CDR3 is TGTACCAGCAGCTTAGATTTCTGGCAGGGGCGGTCGGTGAACACTGAAGCTTTCTTT.

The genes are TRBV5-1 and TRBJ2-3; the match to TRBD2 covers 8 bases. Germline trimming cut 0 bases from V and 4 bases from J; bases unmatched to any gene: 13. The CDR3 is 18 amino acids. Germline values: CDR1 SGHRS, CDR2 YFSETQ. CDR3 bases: TGCGCCAGCAGCTTGGGTCGTTTGGGAGCGGGGGCGGCAGATACGCAGTATTTT. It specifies CASSLGRLGAGAADTQYF. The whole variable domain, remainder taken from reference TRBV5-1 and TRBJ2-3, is KAGVTQTPRYLIKTRGQQVTLSCSPISGHRSVSWYQQTPGQGLQFLFEYFSETQRNKGNFPGRFSGRQFSNSRSEMNVSTLELGDSALYLCASSLGRLGAGAADTQYFGPGTRLTVL.

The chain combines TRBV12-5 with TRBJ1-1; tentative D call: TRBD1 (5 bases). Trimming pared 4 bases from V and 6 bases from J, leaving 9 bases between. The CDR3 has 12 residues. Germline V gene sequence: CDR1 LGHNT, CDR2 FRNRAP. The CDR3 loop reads CASGWGRPEAFF. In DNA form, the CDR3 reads TGTGCTAGTGGTTGGGGGAGGCCTGAAGCTTTCTTT. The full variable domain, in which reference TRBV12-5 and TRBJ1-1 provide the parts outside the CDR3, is DARVTQTPRHKVTEMGQEVTMRCQPILGHNTVFWYRQTMMQGLELLAYFRNRAPLDDSGMPKDRFSAEMPDATLATLKIQPSEPRDSAVYFCASGWGRPEAFFGQGTRLTVV.